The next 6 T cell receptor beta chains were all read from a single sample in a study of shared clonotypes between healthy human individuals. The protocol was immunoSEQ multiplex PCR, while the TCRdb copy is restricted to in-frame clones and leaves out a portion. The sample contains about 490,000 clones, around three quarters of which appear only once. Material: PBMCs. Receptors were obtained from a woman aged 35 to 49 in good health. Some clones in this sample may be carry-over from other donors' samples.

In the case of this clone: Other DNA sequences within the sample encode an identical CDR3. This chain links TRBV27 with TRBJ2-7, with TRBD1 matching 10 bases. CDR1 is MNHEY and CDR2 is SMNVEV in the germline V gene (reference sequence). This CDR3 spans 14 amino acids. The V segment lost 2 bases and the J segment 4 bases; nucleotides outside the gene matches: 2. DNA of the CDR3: TGTGCCAGCAGTTTAGGGGACAGGGGTTACGAGCAGTACTTC. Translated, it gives CASSLGDRGYEQYF.

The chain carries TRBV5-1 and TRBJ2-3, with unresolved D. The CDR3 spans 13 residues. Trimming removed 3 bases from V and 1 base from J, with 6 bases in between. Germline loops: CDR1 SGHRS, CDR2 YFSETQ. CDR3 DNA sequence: TGCGCCAGCAGCTGGACCGGCACAGATACGCAGTATTTT. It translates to CASSWTGTDTQYF.

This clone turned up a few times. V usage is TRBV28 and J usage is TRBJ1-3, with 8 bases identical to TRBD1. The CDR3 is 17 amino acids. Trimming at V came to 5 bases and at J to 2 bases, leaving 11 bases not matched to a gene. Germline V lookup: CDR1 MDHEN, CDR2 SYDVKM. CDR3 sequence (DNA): TGTGCCAGCAGTACGGGGCGACAGGGGAAGGCTGGAAACACCATATATTTT. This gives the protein CASSTGRQGKAGNTIYF.

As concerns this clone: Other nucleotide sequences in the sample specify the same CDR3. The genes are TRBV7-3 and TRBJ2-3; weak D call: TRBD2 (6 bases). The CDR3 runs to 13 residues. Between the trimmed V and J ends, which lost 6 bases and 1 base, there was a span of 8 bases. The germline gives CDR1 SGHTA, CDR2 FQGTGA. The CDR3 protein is CASRASGTDTQYF. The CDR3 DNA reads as TGTGCCAGCAGGGCTAGCGGCACAGATACGCAGTATTTT.

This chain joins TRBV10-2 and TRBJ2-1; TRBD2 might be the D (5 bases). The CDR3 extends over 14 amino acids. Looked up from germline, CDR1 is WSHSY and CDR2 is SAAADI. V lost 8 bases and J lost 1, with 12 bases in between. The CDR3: CASGNRGSYNEQFF. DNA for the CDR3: TGCGCCAGCGGGAACCGGGGATCCTACAATGAGCAGTTCTTC.

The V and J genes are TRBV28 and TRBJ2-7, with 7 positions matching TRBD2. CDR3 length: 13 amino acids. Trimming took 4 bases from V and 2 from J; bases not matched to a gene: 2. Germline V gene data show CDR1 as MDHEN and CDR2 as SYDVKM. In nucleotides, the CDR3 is TGTGCCAGCAGTTGGGCGGGAGCCTACGAGCAGTACTTC. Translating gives CASSWAGAYEQYF.